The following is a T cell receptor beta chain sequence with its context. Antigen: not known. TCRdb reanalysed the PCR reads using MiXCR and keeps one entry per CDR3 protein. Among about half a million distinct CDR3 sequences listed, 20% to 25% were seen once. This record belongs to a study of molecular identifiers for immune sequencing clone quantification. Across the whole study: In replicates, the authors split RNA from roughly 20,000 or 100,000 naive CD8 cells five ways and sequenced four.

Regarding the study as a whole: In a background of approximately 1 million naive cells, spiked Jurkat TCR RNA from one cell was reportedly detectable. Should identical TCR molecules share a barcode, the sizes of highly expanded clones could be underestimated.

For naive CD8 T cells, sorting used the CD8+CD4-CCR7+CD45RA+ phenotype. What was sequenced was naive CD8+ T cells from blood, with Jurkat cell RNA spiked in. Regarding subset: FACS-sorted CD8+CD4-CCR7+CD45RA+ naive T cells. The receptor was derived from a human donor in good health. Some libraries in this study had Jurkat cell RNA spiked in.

The CDR3 nucleotides read TGTGCCAGCAGCGTAGAGGGGCCCGGCACTGAAGCTTTCTTT. It translates to CASSVEGPGTEAFF. The gene calls are TRBV9 and TRBJ1-1; perhaps TRBD1 as D (5 bases). Germline-derived CDR1 and CDR2 are SGDLS and YYNGEE. Trimming left V 0 bases short and J 4 bases short, with 10 bases between. This CDR3 spans 14 amino acids.